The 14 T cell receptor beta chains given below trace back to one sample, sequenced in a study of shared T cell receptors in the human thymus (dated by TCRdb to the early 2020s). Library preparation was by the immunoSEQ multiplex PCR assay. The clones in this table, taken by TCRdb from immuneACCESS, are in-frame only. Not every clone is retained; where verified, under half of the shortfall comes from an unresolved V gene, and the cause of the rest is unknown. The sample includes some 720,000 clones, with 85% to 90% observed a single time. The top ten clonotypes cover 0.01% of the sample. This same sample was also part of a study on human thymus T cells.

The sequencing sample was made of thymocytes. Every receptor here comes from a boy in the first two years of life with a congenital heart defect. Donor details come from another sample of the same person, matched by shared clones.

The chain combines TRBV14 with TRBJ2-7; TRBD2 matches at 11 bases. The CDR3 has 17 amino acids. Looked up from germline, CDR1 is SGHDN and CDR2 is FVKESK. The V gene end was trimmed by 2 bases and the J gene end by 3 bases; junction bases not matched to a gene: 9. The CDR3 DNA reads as TGTGCCAGCAGCCAAACCTGGACTAGCGGGCGCTACTACGAGCAGTACTTC. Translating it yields CASSQTWTSGRYYEQYF.

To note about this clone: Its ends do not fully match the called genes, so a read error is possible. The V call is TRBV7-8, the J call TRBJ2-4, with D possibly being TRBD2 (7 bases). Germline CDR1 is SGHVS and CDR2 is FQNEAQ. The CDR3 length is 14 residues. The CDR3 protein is CASSLEGGEGIQYF. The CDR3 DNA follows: TGTGCCAGCAGTTTAGAGGGGGGGGAGGGCATTCAGTACTTC.

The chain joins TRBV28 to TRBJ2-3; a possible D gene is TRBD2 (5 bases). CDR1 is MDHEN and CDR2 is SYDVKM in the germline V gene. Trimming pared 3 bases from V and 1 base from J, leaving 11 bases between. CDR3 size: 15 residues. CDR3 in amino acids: CASSFLRVRTDTQYF. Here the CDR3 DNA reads TGTGCCAGCAGTTTTTTGAGGGTCCGCACAGATACGCAGTATTTT.

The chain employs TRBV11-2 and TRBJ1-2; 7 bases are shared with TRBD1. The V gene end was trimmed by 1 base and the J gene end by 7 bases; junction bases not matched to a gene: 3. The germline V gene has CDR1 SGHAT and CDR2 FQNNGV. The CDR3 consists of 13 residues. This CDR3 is CASSLVTGCGYTF. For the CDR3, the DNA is TGTGCCAGCAGCTTAGTGACAGGGTGTGGCTACACCTTC.

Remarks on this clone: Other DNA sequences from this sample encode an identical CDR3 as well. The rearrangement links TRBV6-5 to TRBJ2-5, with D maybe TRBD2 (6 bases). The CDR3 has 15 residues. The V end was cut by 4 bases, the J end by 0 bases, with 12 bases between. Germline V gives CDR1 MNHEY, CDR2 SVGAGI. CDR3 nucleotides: TGTGCCAGCAGTTCCGCGGGCGGGAACCAAGAGACCCAGTACTTC. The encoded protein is CASSSAGGNQETQYF.

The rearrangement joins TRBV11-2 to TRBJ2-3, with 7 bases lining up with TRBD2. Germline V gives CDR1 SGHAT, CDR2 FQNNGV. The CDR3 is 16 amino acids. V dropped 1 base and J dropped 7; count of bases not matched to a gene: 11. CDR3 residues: CASSLGGGSHIHTQYF. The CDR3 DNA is TGTGCCAGCAGCTTAGGCGGCGGGAGCCACATCCATACGCAGTATTTT.

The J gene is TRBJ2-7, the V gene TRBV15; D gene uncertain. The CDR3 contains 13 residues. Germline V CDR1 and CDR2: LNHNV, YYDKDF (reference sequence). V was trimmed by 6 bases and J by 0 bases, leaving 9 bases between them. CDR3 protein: CATSLQASYEQYF. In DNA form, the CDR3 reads TGTGCCACCAGTCTTCAAGCCTCCTACGAGCAGTACTTC.

CDR3 sequence (DNA): TGCGCCAGCAGCCGGACGGGCGTAGCGGGAGGGCCGGGATACGAGCAGTACTTC. Its protein product is CASSRTGVAGGPGYEQYF. The chain is built from TRBV4-1 and TRBJ2-7; TRBD2 aligns across 11 bases. The ends lost 4 bases at V and 4 bases at J; junction bases unmatched: 15. The CDR3 extends over 18 amino acids. From germline, CDR1 is MGHRA and CDR2 YSYEKL.

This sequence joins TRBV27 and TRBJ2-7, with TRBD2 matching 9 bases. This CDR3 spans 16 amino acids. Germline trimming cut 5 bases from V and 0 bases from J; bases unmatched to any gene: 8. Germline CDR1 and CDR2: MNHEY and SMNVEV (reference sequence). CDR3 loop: CASSRRLAESSYEQYF. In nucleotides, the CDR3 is TGTGCCAGCAGTCGACGACTAGCGGAAAGCTCCTACGAGCAGTACTTC.

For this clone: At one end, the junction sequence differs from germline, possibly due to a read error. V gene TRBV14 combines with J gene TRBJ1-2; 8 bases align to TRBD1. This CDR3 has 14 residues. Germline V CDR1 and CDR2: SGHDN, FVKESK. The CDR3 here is CASSQVGQGKGYPF. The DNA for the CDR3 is TGTGCCAGCAGCCAAGTCGGACAGGGAAAAGGCTACCCCTTC.

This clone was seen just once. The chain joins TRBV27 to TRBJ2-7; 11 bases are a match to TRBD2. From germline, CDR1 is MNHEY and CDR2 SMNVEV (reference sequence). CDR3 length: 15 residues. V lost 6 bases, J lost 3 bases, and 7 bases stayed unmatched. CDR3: CASRIAGGPLYEQYF. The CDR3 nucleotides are TGTGCCAGCAGAATAGCGGGAGGGCCGCTCTACGAGCAGTACTTC.

CDR3 residues: CASSLASAPSGTVINEQFF. The CDR3 DNA reads as TGTGCCAGCAGCTTGGCCTCGGCCCCGAGTGGGACAGTCATCAATGAGCAGTTCTTC. The chain combines TRBV5-8 with TRBJ2-1; 7 bases fit TRBD1. The germline V gene encodes CDR1 SGHTS and CDR2 YDEGEE. V was pared by 0 bases and J by 6 bases, with 18 bases of the junction left unmatched. CDR3 length: 19 amino acids.

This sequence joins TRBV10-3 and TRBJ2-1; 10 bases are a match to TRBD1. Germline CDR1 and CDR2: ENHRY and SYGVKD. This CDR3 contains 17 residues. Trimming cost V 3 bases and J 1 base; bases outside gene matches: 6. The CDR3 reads CAISEGTGDGSYNEQFF. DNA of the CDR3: TGTGCCATCAGTGAAGGGACAGGGGATGGTTCCTACAATGAGCAGTTCTTC.

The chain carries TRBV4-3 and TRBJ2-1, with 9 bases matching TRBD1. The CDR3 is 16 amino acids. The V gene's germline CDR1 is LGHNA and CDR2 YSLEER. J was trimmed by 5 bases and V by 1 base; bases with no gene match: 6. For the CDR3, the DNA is TGCGCCAGCAGCCAAGGGTGGGACAGGGTCAACAATGAGCAGTTCTTC. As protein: CASSQGWDRVNNEQFF.